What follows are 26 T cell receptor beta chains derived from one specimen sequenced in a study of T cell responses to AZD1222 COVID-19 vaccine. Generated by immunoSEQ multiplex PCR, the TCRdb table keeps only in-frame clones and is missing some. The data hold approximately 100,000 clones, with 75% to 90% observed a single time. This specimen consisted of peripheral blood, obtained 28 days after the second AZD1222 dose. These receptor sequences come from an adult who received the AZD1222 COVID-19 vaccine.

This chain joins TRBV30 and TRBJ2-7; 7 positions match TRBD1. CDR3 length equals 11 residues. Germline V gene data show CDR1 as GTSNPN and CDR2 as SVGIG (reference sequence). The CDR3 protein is CAGTVTYEQYF. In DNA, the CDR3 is TGTGCTGGGACAGTCACCTACGAGCAGTACTTC. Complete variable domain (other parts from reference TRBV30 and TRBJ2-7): SQTIHQWPATLVQPVGSPLSLECTVEGTSNPNLYWYRQAAGRGLQLLFYSVGIGQISSEVPQNLSASRPQDRQFILSSKKLLLSDSGFYLCAGTVTYEQYFGPGTRLTVT.

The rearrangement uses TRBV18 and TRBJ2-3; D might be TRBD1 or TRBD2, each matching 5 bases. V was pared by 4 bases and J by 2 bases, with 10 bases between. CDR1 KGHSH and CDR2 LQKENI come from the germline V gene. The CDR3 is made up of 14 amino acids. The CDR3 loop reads CASSLGTDTDTQYF. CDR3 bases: TGTGCCAGCTCACTCGGGACGGACACAGATACGCAGTATTTT. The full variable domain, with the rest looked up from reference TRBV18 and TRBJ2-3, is NAGVMQNPRHLVRRRGQEARLRCSPMKGHSHVYWYRQLPEEGLKFMVYLQKENIIDESGMPKERFSAEFPKEGPSILRIQQVVRGDSAAYFCASSLGTDTDTQYFGPGTRLTVL.

The chain's CDR3 is CASSLGTLYEQYF. The DNA of the CDR3 is TGTGCCAGCAGCTTAGGGACCCTCTACGAGCAGTACTTC. The chain recombines TRBV7-2 with TRBJ2-7; D is undetermined. V was shortened by 1 base and J by 3 bases, with 7 bases between the two germline ends. The CDR3 has 13 residues. In germline, CDR1 is SGHTA, CDR2 FQGNSA. Looking up the rest from reference TRBV7-2 and TRBJ2-7 gives the full variable domain: GAGVSQSPSNKVTEKGKDVELRCDPISGHTALYWYRQSLGQGLEFLIYFQGNSAPDKSGLPSDRFSAERTGGSVSTLTIQRTQQEDSAVYLCASSLGTLYEQYFGPGTRLTVT.

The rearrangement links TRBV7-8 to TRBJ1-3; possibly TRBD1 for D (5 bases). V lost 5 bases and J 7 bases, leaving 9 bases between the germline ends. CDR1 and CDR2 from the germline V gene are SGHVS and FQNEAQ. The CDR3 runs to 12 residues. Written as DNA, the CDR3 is TGTGCCAGCAGCCCCGAGGGGAACACCATATATTTT. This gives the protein CASSPEGNTIYF. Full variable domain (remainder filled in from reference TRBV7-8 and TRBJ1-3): GAGVSQSPRYKVAKRGQDVALRCDPISGHVSLFWYQQALGQGPEFLTYFQNEAQLDKSGLPSDRFFAERPEGSVSTLKIQRTQQEDSAVYLCASSPEGNTIYFGEGSWLTVV.

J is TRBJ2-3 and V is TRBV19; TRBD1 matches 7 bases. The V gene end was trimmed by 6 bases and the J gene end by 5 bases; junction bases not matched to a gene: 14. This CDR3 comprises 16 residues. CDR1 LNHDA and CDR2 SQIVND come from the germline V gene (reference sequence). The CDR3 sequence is CASSLNAGGEGDTQYF. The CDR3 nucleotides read TGTGCCAGTAGCTTGAATGCAGGGGGTGAGGGAGATACGCAGTATTTT.

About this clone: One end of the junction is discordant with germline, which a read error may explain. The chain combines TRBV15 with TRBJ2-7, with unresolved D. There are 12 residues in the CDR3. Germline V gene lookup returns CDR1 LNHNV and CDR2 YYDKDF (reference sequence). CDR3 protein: CATSRDFGILIF. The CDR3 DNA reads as TGTGCCACCAGCAGAGATTTTGGGATCCTTATTTTC.

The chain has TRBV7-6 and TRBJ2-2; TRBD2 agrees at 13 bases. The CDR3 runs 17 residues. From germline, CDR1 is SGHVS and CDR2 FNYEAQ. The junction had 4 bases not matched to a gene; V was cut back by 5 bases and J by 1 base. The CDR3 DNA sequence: TGTGCCAGCAGCACGACTAGCGGGGGGCTGAACACCGGGGAGCTGTTTTTT. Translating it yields CASSTTSGGLNTGELFF. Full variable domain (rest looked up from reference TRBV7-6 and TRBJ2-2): GAGVSQSPRYKVTKRGQDVALRCDPISGHVSLYWYRQALGQGPEFLTYFNYEAQQDKSGLPNDRFSAERPEGSISTLTIQRTEQRDSAMYRCASSTTSGGLNTGELFFGEGSRLTVL.

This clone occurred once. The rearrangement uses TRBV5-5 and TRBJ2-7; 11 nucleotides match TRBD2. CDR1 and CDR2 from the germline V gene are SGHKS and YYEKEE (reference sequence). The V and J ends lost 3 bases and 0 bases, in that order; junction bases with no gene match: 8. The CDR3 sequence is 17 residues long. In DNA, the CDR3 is TGTGCCAGCAGCTCTATAGCGGGAGGGCACCTCTCCTACGAGCAGTACTTC. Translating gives CASSSIAGGHLSYEQYF.

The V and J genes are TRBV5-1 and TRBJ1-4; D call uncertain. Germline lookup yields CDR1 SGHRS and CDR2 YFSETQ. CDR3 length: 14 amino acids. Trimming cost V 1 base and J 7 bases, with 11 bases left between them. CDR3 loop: CASSLSAMGEKLFF. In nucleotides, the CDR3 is TGCGCCAGCAGCTTGAGTGCGATGGGTGAAAAACTGTTTTTT. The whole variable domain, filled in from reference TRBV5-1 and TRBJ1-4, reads KAGVTQTPRYLIKTRGQQVTLSCSPISGHRSVSWYQQTPGQGLQFLFEYFSETQRNKGNFPGRFSGRQFSNSRSEMNVSTLELGDSALYLCASSLSAMGEKLFFGSGTQLSVL.

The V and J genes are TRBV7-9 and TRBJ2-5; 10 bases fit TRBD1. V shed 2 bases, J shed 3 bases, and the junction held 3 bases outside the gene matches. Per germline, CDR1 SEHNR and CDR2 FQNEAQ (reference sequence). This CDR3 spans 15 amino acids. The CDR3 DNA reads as TGTGCCAGCAGCTTAATAGGACAGGGGGAAGAGACCCAGTACTTC. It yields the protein CASSLIGQGEETQYF.

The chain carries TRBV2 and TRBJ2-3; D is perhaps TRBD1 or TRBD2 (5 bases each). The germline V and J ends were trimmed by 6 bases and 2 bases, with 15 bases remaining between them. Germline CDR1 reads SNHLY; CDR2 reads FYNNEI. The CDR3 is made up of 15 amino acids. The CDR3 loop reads CASSRDGTITDTQYF. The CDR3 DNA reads TGTGCCAGCAGCCGGGACGGAACCATCACAGATACGCAGTATTTT. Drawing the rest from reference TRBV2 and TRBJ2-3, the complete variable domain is EPEVTQTPSHQVTQMGQEVILRCVPISNHLYFYWYRQILGQKVEFLVSFYNNEISEKSEIFDDQFSVERPDGSNFTLKIRSTKLEDSAMYFCASSRDGTITDTQYFGPGTRLTVL.

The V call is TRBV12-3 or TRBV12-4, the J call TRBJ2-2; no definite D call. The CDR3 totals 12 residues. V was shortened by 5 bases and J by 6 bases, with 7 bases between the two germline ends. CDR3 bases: TGTGCCAGCAGTCCGGATCCCGGGGAGCTGTTTTTT. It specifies CASSPDPGELFF.

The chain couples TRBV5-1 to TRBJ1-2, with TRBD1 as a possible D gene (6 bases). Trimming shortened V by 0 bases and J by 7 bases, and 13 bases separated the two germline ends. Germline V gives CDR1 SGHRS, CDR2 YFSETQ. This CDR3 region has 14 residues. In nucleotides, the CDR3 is TGCGCCAGCAGCTTGGATGGGGGGCAAAGTGGCTACACCTTC. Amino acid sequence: CASSLDGGQSGYTF.

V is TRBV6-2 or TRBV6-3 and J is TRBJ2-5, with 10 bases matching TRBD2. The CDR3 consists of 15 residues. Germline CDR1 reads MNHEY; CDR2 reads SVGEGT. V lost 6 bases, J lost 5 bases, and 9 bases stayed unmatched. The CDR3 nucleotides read TGTGCCAGCAGCTCGGGTCTAGCGGGAGTTGAGACCCAGTACTTC. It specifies CASSSGLAGVETQYF.

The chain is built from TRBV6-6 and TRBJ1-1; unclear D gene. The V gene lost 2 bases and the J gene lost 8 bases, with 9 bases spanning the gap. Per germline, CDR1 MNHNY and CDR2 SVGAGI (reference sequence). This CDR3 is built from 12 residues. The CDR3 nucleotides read TGTGCCAGCAGTTACGTCTCCAGGGAAGCTTTCTTT. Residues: CASSYVSREAFF.

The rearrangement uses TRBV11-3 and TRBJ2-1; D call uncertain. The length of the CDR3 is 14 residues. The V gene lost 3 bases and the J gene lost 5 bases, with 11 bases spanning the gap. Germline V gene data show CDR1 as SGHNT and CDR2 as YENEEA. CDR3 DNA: TGTGCCAGCAGCTTGGACCTAAAAAACAATGAGCAGTTCTTC. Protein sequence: CASSLDLKNNEQFF.

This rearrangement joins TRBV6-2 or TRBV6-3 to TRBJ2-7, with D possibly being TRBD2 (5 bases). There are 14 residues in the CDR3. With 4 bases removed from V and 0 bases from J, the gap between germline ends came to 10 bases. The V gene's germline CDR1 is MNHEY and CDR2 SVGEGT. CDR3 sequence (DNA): TGTGCCAGCAGTTCCTCCGGGGTCTCCTACGAGCAGTACTTC. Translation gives CASSSSGVSYEQYF.

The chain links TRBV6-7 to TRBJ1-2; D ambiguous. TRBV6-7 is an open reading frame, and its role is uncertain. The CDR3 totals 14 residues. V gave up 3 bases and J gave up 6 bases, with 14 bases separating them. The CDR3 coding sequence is TGTGCCAGCAGTTATAGGGCCACCCCCGATGGCTACACCTTC. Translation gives CASSYRATPDGYTF.

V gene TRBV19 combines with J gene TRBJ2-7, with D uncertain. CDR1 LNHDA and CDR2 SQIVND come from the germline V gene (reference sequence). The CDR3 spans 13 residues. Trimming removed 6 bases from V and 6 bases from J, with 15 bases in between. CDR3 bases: TGTGCCAGTAGCGTCACAATCTGGGGCGAGCAGTACTTC. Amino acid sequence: CASSVTIWGEQYF.

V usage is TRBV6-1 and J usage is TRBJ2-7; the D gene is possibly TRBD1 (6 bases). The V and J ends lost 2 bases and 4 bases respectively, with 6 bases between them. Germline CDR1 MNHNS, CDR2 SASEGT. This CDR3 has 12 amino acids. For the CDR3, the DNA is TGTGCCAGCAGTGAAACAGGGTACGAGCAGTACTTC. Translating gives CASSETGYEQYF.

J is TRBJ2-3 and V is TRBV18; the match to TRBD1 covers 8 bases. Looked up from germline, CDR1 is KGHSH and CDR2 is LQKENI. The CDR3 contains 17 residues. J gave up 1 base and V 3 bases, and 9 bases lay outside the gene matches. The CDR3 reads CASSPRPGGAGTDTQYF. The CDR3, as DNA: TGTGCCAGCTCACCTCGGCCAGGGGGCGCGGGCACAGATACGCAGTATTTT.

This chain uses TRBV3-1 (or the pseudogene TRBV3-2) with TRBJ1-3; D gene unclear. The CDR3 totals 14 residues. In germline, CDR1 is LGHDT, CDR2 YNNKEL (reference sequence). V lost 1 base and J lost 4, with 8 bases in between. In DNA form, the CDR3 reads TGTGCCAGCAGCCAAGGGGGAATAGGAAACACCATATATTTT. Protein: CASSQGGIGNTIYF.

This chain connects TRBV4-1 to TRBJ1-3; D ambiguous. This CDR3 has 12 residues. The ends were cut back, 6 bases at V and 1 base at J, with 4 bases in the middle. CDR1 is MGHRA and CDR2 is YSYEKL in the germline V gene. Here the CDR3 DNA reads TGCGCCAGCAGGGCGTCTGGAAACACCATATATTTT. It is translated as CASRASGNTIYF.

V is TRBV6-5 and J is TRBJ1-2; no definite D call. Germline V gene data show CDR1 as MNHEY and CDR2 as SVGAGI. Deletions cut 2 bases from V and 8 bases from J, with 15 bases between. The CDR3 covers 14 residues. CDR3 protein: CASSYEARFVGYTF. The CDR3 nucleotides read TGTGCCAGCAGTTACGAGGCCAGGTTCGTCGGCTACACCTTC.

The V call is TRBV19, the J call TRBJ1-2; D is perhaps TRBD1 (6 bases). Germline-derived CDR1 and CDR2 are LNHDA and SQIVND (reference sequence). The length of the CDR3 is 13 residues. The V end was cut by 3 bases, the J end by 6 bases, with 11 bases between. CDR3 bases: TGTGCCAGTAGTATGGGGCAGGGGAATGGCTACACCTTC. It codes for CASSMGQGNGYTF.

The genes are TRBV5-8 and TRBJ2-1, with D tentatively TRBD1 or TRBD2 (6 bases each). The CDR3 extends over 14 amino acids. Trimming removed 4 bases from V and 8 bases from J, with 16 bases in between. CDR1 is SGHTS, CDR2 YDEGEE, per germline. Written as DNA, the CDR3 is TGTGCCAGCAGCCCCTGGGGGGCAGGCTATGAGCAGTTCTTC. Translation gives CASSPWGAGYEQFF.